The sequence of this T cell receptor beta chain was determined in a study of blood T cell repertoires in COVID-19. The V gene lost 1 base and the J gene lost 0 bases, with 7 bases spanning the gap. CDR1 and CDR2 from the germline V gene are SGHTA and FQGNSA. This CDR3 has 15 residues. Using immunoSEQ multiplex PCR, the repertoire was profiled, and TCRdb retains in-frame clones only, with some absent. Of around 160,000 clones in the sample, about 77% were seen once. The specimen was peripheral blood. This receptor was identified in a woman older than 75 with acute or convalescent COVID-19. This rearrangement joins TRBV7-2 to TRBJ2-1, with a weak D call TRBD1 (5 bases). CDR3 amino acids: CASSLDRSSYNEQFF. The CDR3 nucleotides read TGTGCCAGCAGCTTAGACAGGAGCTCCTACAATGAGCAGTTCTTC.